This entry lists 24 T cell receptor beta chains sequenced from one sample in a study of cytomegalovirus exposure and HLA in healthy donors. The PCR contained 60 Vbeta and 13 Jbeta primers. Repertoires were generated with immunoSEQ multiplex PCR, while TCRdb's copy carries only in-frame clones and drops some. The sample has roughly 34,000 clones, around 80% seen once. The specimen sequenced was PBMCs. These receptors all stem from a woman aged 18-29 years in good health and CMV-seronegative.

This chain connects TRBV18 to TRBJ2-7, with 8 bases aligning to TRBD1. With 3 bases clipped from V and 5 bases from J, the junction kept 9 bases outside the gene matches. The CDR3 consists of 15 residues. CDR1 KGHSH and CDR2 LQKENI come from the germline V gene. The CDR3 reads CASSPRVDRGNEQYF. The CDR3 DNA reads as TGTGCCAGCTCACCGAGGGTTGACAGGGGCAACGAGCAGTACTTC.

The rearrangement links TRBV4-2 to TRBJ2-3; 10 positions match TRBD2. Germline V gene sequence: CDR1 LGHNA, CDR2 YNFKEQ. Trimming at V came to 2 bases and at J to 4 bases, leaving 9 bases not matched to a gene. The CDR3 length is 17 residues. The CDR3 loop is CASSQLSGLAAADTQYF. The DNA for the CDR3 is TGTGCCAGCAGCCAACTCTCAGGACTAGCGGCCGCAGATACGCAGTATTTT.

This clone was observed a few times. This chain uses TRBV4-1 with TRBJ1-1; 7 nucleotides align to TRBD1. CDR3 length: 14 residues. Germline trimming cut 2 bases from V and 12 bases from J; bases unmatched to any gene: 12. Germline V gene data show CDR1 as MGHRA and CDR2 as YSYEKL. In DNA form, the CDR3 reads TGCGCCAGCAGCCAACCTCCCGACAGGGAACTTACTTTCTTT. This sequence encodes CASSQPPDRELTFF.

This clone was seen only once. The chain couples TRBV29-1 to TRBJ2-7; TRBD2 is a possible D gene (6 bases). This CDR3 contains 11 residues. Germline values: CDR1 SQVTM, CDR2 ANQGSEA. Trimming removed 5 bases at V and 6 bases at J, with 11 bases between. CDR3 in amino acids: CSVRGKGEQYF. For the CDR3, the DNA is TGCAGCGTTCGGGGGAAGGGCGAGCAGTACTTC.

The V and J genes are TRBV28 and TRBJ1-6; tentatively, D is TRBD1 (6 bases). V lost 5 bases, J lost 8 bases, and 16 bases lay in between. Per the germline V gene, CDR1 is MDHEN and CDR2 is SYDVKM. The CDR3 totals 15 residues. CDR3 DNA sequence: TGTGCCAGCAGTCCAAGGGGCCAGGGGTATTCACCCCTCCACTTT. Its translation: CASSPRGQGYSPLHF.

The chain recombines TRBV30 with TRBJ1-4; TRBD1 matches 7 bases. Germline V CDR1 and CDR2: GTSNPN, SVGIG (reference sequence). V gave up 7 bases and J gave up 6 bases; unmatched junction bases: 2. The CDR3 runs 11 residues. The CDR3 loop reads CAFDRDEKLFF. As DNA, the CDR3 is TGTGCCTTCGACAGGGATGAAAAACTGTTTTTT.

The chain employs TRBV29-1 and TRBJ2-3; a weak D match, TRBD2 (6 bases). The CDR3 extends over 15 amino acids. Germline CDR1 and CDR2: SQVTM and ANQGSEA. The ends were cut back, 0 bases at V and 7 bases at J, with 17 bases in the middle. The CDR3 reads CSVEDWRDVSYTQYF. In DNA, the CDR3 is TGCAGCGTTGAAGATTGGCGGGACGTTTCATATACGCAGTATTTT.

The J gene is TRBJ2-3, the V gene TRBV27; weak D call: TRBD1 (5 bases). Germline V lookup: CDR1 MNHEY, CDR2 SMNVEV (reference sequence). The CDR3 loop spans 13 amino acids. V was cut by 4 bases and J by 11 bases, with 16 bases left in between. In DNA form, the CDR3 reads TGTGCCAGCAGTTCCCCCCGGACAAGGAAGCAGTATTTT. Encoded protein: CASSSPRTRKQYF.

The chain combines TRBV6-1 with TRBJ2-7; 9 positions match TRBD2. Per the germline V gene, CDR1 is MNHNS and CDR2 is SASEGT. The trim removed 2 bases at V and 3 bases at J, leaving 5 bases unmatched. The length of the CDR3 is 15 residues. The CDR3 bases are TGTGCCAGCAGTGAAATCGGTAGCGGGAGCTACGAGCAGTACTTC. It encodes CASSEIGSGSYEQYF.

The rearrangement joins TRBV4-1 to TRBJ1-1; a weak D match, TRBD1 (5 bases). The ends were cut back, 2 bases at V and 1 base at J, with 11 bases in the middle. CDR3 size: 15 residues. Germline loops: CDR1 MGHRA, CDR2 YSYEKL. The CDR3 protein is CASSQPWTKNTEAFF. CDR3 coding DNA: TGCGCCAGCAGCCAACCGTGGACAAAGAACACTGAAGCTTTCTTT.

This sequence joins TRBV19 and TRBJ2-7; D not certain. V lost 1 base to trimming and J lost 2 bases, with 15 bases between them. Germline assignment: CDR1 LNHDA and CDR2 SQIVND (reference sequence). CDR3 length equals 16 residues. CDR3 protein: CASSIGSLGRAYEQYF. The CDR3 DNA reads TGTGCCAGTAGTATAGGGAGTCTCGGTAGAGCCTACGAGCAGTACTTC.

Points on this clone: One junction end does not reproduce the germline sequence, and a read error may be involved. This rearrangement joins TRBV4-1 to TRBJ1-2, with 8 nucleotides matching TRBD1. Germline lookup yields CDR1 MGHRA and CDR2 YSYEKL. This CDR3 region has 15 residues. CDR3 sequence reads: CASSLLQGGGYGYPF. The CDR3 DNA sequence: TGCGCCAGCAGCCTCCTACAGGGGGGAGGCTATGGCTACCCCTTC.

This chain links TRBV19 with TRBJ2-6; perhaps TRBD1 as D (6 bases). The CDR3 contains 18 residues. Trimming left V 5 bases short and J 0 bases short, with 17 bases between. CDR1 and CDR2 (germline): LNHDA, SQIVND (reference sequence). CDR3 sequence: CASSWGLTTSSGANVLTF. DNA of the CDR3: TGTGCCAGTAGTTGGGGGCTTACCACCTCCTCTGGGGCCAACGTCCTGACTTTC.

A word on this clone: The junction shows a germline mismatch at one end, possibly a read error. The chain employs TRBV25-1 and TRBJ1-2; D is uncertain. Germline CDR1 and CDR2: MGHDK and SYGVNS. The CDR3 consists of 14 residues. The CDR3: CASSEQASGGGYPF. The CDR3 DNA is TGTGCCAGCAGTGAACAGGCCTCGGGAGGTGGCTACCCCTTC.

The chain recombines TRBV25-1 with TRBJ2-7; the D gene is possibly TRBD2 (7 bases). Germline V gene data show CDR1 as MGHDK and CDR2 as SYGVNS. CDR3 length: 16 amino acids. V lost 2 bases and J lost 2, with 16 bases in between. The CDR3 nucleotides read TGTGCCAGCAGTGAAAAAGGGGGGGAAGCCACCTACGAGCAGTACTTC. As protein: CASSEKGGEATYEQYF.

The chain employs TRBV5-1 and TRBJ2-3; the match to TRBD1 covers 7 bases. CDR3 length equals 14 residues. J lost 2 bases, V lost 4 bases, and 4 bases had no gene match. Germline-derived CDR1 and CDR2 are SGHRS and YFSETQ. CDR3 sequence (DNA): TGCGCCAGCAGCACCGGACAGGACACAGATACGCAGTATTTT. Protein sequence: CASSTGQDTDTQYF.

The rearrangement joins TRBV6-1 to TRBJ2-5; TRBD1 agrees at 7 bases. The DNA end is a closer match to TRBJ2-7, so the J assignment may be wrong. The CDR3 extends over 15 amino acids. Germline V gene lookup returns CDR1 MNHNS and CDR2 SASEGT. CDR3 in amino acids: CASSERGQTSYEQYF. CDR3 nucleotide sequence: TGTGCCAGCAGTGAGAGGGGACAGACCTCCTACGAGCAGTACTTC.

The chain carries TRBV18 and TRBJ2-5, with 9 bases fitting TRBD1. Losses at the gene ends were 3 bases for V and 0 bases for J; bases not matched to a gene: 2. Germline CDR1 KGHSH, CDR2 LQKENI. CDR3 length: 15 amino acids. This chain's CDR3 is CASSPRDRDQETQYF. As DNA, the CDR3 is TGTGCCAGCTCACCCCGGGACAGGGACCAAGAGACCCAGTACTTC.

The V call is TRBV4-3, the J call TRBJ1-2; D is unresolved. The V end was cut by 1 base, the J end by 5 bases, with 8 bases between. Germline CDR1 is LGHNA and CDR2 is YSLEER. There are 13 residues in the CDR3. CDR3 protein: CASSQGQFYGYTF. CDR3 in DNA: TGCGCCAGCAGCCAAGGGCAGTTTTATGGCTACACCTTC.

The gene calls are TRBV18 and TRBJ2-7, with 9 nucleotides matching TRBD2. Germline CDR1 is KGHSH and CDR2 is LQKENI. The CDR3 is 14 residues long. V gave up 5 bases and J gave up 7 bases; unmatched junction bases: 9. DNA for the CDR3: TGTGCCAGCTCATCTGGCGGGGGGGTGAGAGAGCAGTACTTC. It specifies CASSSGGGVREQYF.

The chain couples TRBV28 to TRBJ1-1; 11 bases are shared with TRBD1. V lost 10 bases and J lost 6; bases outside the gene matches: 7. The CDR3 has 13 residues. Germline V lookup: CDR1 MDHEN, CDR2 SYDVKM. CDR3 DNA sequence: TGTGCCACCGCGGACAGGGGGCGAGCTGAAGCTTTCTTT. Protein sequence: CATADRGRAEAFF.

CDR3 coding DNA: TGTGCCAGCAGCTTTTCCAGCGAAGAGACCCAGTACTTC. As protein: CASSFSSEETQYF. The rearrangement uses TRBV7-9 and TRBJ2-5, with D hard to call. Trimming took 3 bases from V and 3 from J, leaving 8 bases between them. The CDR3 contains 13 residues. Germline V gene sequence: CDR1 SEHNR, CDR2 FQNEAQ (reference sequence).

This clone appeared a single time. The CDR3 DNA follows: TGCAGTGCCACGGACAGGGAGCAGTTCTTC. Amino acid sequence: CSATDREQFF. The genes are TRBV20-1 and TRBJ2-1, with 7 nucleotides matching TRBD1. V dropped 6 bases and J dropped 10; count of bases not matched to a gene: 3. The CDR3 sequence is 10 residues long. In germline, CDR1 is DFQATT, CDR2 SNEGSKA (reference sequence).

Only one count was recorded for this clone. The rearrangement uses TRBV4-1 and TRBJ1-3, with D unclear. The CDR3 loop spans 15 amino acids. The germline V gene encodes CDR1 MGHRA and CDR2 YSYEKL. V was pared by 0 bases and J by 4 bases, with 10 bases between. The CDR3 bases are TGCGCCAGCAGCCAAGATCCGGGGAGAGGAAACACCATATATTTT. It encodes CASSQDPGRGNTIYF.